The present T cell receptor (beta chain) was sequenced within a study of T cell changes during pregnancy in multiple sclerosis. The protocol was immunoSEQ multiplex PCR, while the TCRdb copy is restricted to in-frame clones and leaves out a portion. Here the sample spans around 100,000 clones, approximately 90% being singletons. The sequence derives from a female donor in good health, enrolled as a control in a pregnancy study. Specimen: peripheral blood, collected in the second trimester of pregnancy.

CDR3 coding DNA: TGTGCCAGCAGCTTAGATCGCGGGAGGACAGATCAGAACACTGAAGCTTTCTTT. Translating it yields CASSLDRGRTDQNTEAFF. The chain links TRBV11-2 to TRBJ1-1; possibly TRBD1 for D (6 bases). V was cut by 0 bases and J by 1 base, with 18 bases left in between. The length of the CDR3 is 18 residues. CDR1 and CDR2 (germline): SGHAT, FQNNGV.